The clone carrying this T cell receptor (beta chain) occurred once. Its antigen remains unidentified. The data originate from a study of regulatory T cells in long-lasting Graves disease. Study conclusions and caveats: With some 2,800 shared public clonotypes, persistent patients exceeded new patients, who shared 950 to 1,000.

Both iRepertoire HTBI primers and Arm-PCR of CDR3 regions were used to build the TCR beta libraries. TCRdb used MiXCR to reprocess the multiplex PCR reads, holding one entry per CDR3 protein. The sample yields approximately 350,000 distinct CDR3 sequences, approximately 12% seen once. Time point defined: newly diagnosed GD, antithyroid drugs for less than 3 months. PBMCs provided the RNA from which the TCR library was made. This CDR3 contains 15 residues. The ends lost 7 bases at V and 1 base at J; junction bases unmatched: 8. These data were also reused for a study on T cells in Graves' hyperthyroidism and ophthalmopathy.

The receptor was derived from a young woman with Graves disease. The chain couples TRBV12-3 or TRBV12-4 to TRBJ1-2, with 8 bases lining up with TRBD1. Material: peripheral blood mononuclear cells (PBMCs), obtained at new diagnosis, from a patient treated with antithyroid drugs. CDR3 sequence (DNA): TGTGCCAGCACCCCCGGACAGGGTAGTAACTATGGCTACACCTTC. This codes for CASTPGQGSNYGYTF.